The 17 T cell receptor beta chains in this list originate from one sample, sequenced in a study of beta chain features in type 1 diabetes. Sequenced material consisted of expressed TCRB transcripts (all of the isolated RNA was reverse transcribed). Method: immunoSEQ multiplex PCR; TCRdb's copy keeps in-frame clones and lacks some. The sample holds nearly 250,000 clones, about 70% seen once. Sequencing used naive CD4+ T cells from blood. Every receptor here comes from a man aged 25-40 years in good health.

CDR3 sequence: CASSFRDTGGNNEQFF. For the CDR3, the DNA is TGCGCCAGCAGCTTTCGGGACACCGGAGGGAACAATGAGCAGTTCTTC. The chain recombines TRBV5-1 with TRBJ2-1; tentatively, D is TRBD1 or TRBD2 (6 bases each). CDR3 length equals 16 residues. V lost 2 bases and J lost 5, with 17 bases in between. Germline CDR1 SGHRS, CDR2 YFSETQ.

CDR3 sequence (DNA): TGTGCCAGCAGCGTAGGAGGGATTGAGCAGTTCTTC. Protein product: CASSVGGIEQFF. This chain connects TRBV9 to TRBJ2-1; TRBD2 is a possible D gene (5 bases). The V gene lost 0 bases and the J gene lost 9 bases, with 7 bases spanning the gap. Germline V CDR1 and CDR2: SGDLS, YYNGEE. The CDR3 is 12 amino acids.

The V and J genes are TRBV30 and TRBJ2-3, with a possible D match to TRBD1 (5 bases). The CDR3 spans 16 residues. The V end was cut by 5 bases, the J end by 3 bases, with 21 bases between. Germline V gene lookup returns CDR1 GTSNPN and CDR2 SVGIG (reference sequence). The CDR3 protein is CAWASGRALGTDTQYF. Written as DNA, the CDR3 is TGTGCCTGGGCCTCGGGCAGGGCGTTAGGGACAGATACGCAGTATTTT.

A note on this clone: This same CDR3 is encoded by further DNA sequences in the sample. The chain joins TRBV29-1 to TRBJ2-1, with unresolved D. V was cut by 4 bases and J by 6 bases, with 4 bases left in between. Germline CDR1 and CDR2: SQVTM and ANQGSEA. This CDR3 contains 10 residues. CDR3 region: CSVGRNEQFF. The CDR3 bases are TGCAGCGTTGGTCGCAATGAGCAGTTCTTC.

The V and J genes are TRBV5-6 and TRBJ2-1, with a tentative D call TRBD1 (6 bases). CDR1 is SGHDT and CDR2 is YYEEEE in the germline V gene. CDR3 size: 13 residues. V lost 3 bases to trimming and J lost 7 bases, with 11 bases between them. CDR3 amino acids: CASSYRTGNEQFF. The DNA for the CDR3 is TGTGCCAGCAGCTACAGAACAGGGAATGAGCAGTTCTTC.

The chain combines TRBV5-4 with TRBJ2-1; 9 positions agree with TRBD2. Germline CDR1 is SGHNT and CDR2 is YYREEE (reference sequence). There are 13 residues in the CDR3. Germline trimming cut 5 bases from V and 9 bases from J; bases unmatched to any gene: 6. CDR3: CASRLAGAGEQFF. CDR3 bases: TGTGCCAGCAGACTAGCGGGTGCCGGTGAGCAGTTCTTC.

The rearrangement uses TRBV5-4 and TRBJ2-3; 8 bases map to TRBD2. Trimming cost V 2 bases and J 5 bases; bases outside gene matches: 7. The CDR3 is 15 amino acids. CDR1 and CDR2 from the germline V gene are SGHNT and YYREEE (reference sequence). CDR3 residues: CASSLAGVGEDTQYF. The CDR3 bases are TGTGCCAGCAGCTTAGCGGGAGTTGGGGAAGATACGCAGTATTTT.

The rearrangement uses TRBV11-2 and TRBJ2-3; TRBD2 matches 10 bases. Germline loops: CDR1 SGHAT, CDR2 FQNNGV. The CDR3 covers 17 residues. V was pared by 5 bases and J by 8 bases, with 16 bases of the junction left unmatched. The CDR3 DNA sequence: TGTGCCAGCAGCCAGGACTCCGGGCTAGCGGGGGAGGGTACGCAGTATTTT. This codes for CASSQDSGLAGEGTQYF.

The V call is TRBV30, the J call TRBJ1-3; tentative D call: TRBD1 (6 bases). Trimming took 3 bases from V and 0 from J, leaving 15 bases between them. The CDR3 spans 16 residues. Per germline, CDR1 GTSNPN and CDR2 SVGIG (reference sequence). CDR3 sequence: CAWRPRTVRSGNTIYF. The CDR3 nucleotides read TGTGCCTGGAGGCCTCGGACAGTCCGCTCTGGAAACACCATATATTTT.

V gene TRBV7-2 combines with J gene TRBJ2-1; 7 bases line up with TRBD1. Germline V gene data show CDR1 as SGHTA and CDR2 as FQGNSA. The length of the CDR3 is 13 residues. J lost 8 bases, V lost 5 bases, and 6 bases had no gene match. The CDR3 reads CASSPTGWDEQFF. CDR3 nucleotides: TGTGCCAGCAGCCCGACAGGGTGGGATGAGCAGTTCTTC.

Worth noting for this clone: Distinct nucleotide sequences in the sample also encode this CDR3. The chain carries TRBV30 and TRBJ2-3; D remains unclear. Germline lookup yields CDR1 GTSNPN and CDR2 SVGIG (reference sequence). The germline V and J ends were trimmed by 0 bases and 2 bases, with 9 bases remaining between them. This CDR3 is built from 14 residues. CDR3 in amino acids: CAWSVGGSTDTQYF. DNA for the CDR3: TGTGCCTGGAGTGTAGGTGGATCCACAGATACGCAGTATTTT.

The chain carries TRBV7-2 and TRBJ2-7; 7 bases agree with TRBD2. Germline V gene data show CDR1 as SGHTA and CDR2 as FQGNSA. Trimming cost V 1 base and J 3 bases; bases outside gene matches: 3. The CDR3 runs 14 residues. The DNA for the CDR3 is TGTGCCAGCAGCTTAGAGGGACTAAACTACGAGCAGTACTTC. As protein: CASSLEGLNYEQYF.

About this clone: Other DNA sequences in this specimen translate into the identical CDR3. The V and J genes are TRBV30 and TRBJ1-2; D possibly corresponds to TRBD1 (6 bases). The V gene's germline CDR1 is GTSNPN and CDR2 SVGIG (reference sequence). The V gene lost 0 bases and the J gene lost 4 bases, with 9 bases spanning the gap. The CDR3 is 13 amino acids. CDR3 region: CAWSVQGAYGYTF. The CDR3 region has the DNA TGTGCCTGGAGTGTACAGGGTGCCTATGGCTACACCTTC.

The CDR3 DNA sequence: TGTGCCTGGAGACAGGGGGCCGATCAGCCCCAGCATTTT. Translating it yields CAWRQGADQPQHF. V usage is TRBV30 and J usage is TRBJ1-5; 9 positions match TRBD1. CDR3 length: 13 amino acids. Germline assignment: CDR1 GTSNPN and CDR2 SVGIG (reference sequence). V lost 3 bases to trimming and J lost 5 bases; unmatched junction nucleotides: 2.

The sample holds a few counts of this clone. This rearrangement joins TRBV30 to TRBJ2-1; either TRBD1 or TRBD2 may supply D (5 bases each). V lost 7 bases, J lost 8 bases, and 21 bases lay in between. Germline V lookup: CDR1 GTSNPN, CDR2 SVGIG (reference sequence). This CDR3 is built from 14 residues. For the CDR3, the DNA is TGTGCCTACTCCCGTTCCGGGGCTGAGGATGAGCAGTTCTTC. This encodes CAYSRSGAEDEQFF.

V and J are TRBV27 and TRBJ2-1, with a possible D match to TRBD1 (5 bases). The V and J ends lost 6 bases and 3 bases respectively, with 12 bases between them. The CDR3 length is 14 residues. CDR1 is MNHEY, CDR2 SMNVEV, per germline (reference sequence). The CDR3 DNA reads TGTGCCAGCAGATCCAGGGCCGGCTACAATGAGCAGTTCTTC. Translating it yields CASRSRAGYNEQFF.

The chain joins TRBV7-9 to TRBJ2-1, with 10 bases fitting TRBD2. The CDR3 length is 15 residues. J lost 2 bases, V lost 5 bases, and 3 bases had no gene match. Germline-derived CDR1 and CDR2 are SEHNR and FQNEAQ (reference sequence). DNA for the CDR3: TGTGCCAGCAGCGGTACTAGCGGGGCCTACAATGAGCAGTTCTTC. It specifies CASSGTSGAYNEQFF.